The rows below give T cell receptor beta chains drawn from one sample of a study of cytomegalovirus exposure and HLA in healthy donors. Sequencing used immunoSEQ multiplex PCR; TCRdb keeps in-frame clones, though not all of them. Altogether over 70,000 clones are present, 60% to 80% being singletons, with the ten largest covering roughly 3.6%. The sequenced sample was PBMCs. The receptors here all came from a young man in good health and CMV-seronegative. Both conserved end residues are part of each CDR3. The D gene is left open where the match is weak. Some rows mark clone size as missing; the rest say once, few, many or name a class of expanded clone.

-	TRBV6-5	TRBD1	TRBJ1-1	CASSSPTGSLNTEAFF	TGTGCCAGCAGTTCCCCGACAGGGAGCTTGAACACTGAAGCTTTCTTT
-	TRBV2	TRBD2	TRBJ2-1	CASSEMLAEGRQFF	TGTGCCAGCAGTGAGATGCTAGCGGAGGGCAGGCAGTTCTTC
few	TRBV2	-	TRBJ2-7	CASSEYTGKQYF	TGTGCCAGCAGTGAATATACAGGGAAGCAGTACTTC
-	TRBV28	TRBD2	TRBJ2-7	CASSLRWGGSHEQYF	TGTGCCAGCAGTTTGCGGTGGGGCGGGAGCCACGAGCAGTACTTC
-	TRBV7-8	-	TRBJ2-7	CASSLALQGNEQYF	TGTGCCAGCAGCTTAGCTCTACAGGGAAACGAGCAGTACTTC
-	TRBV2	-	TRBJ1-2	CASSKTGPTNYGYTF	TGTGCCAGCAGCAAGACAGGTCCTACTAACTATGGCTACACCTTC
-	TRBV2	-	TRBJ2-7	CASTSRLPHYEQYF	TGTGCCAGCACATCAAGACTCCCACATTACGAGCAGTACTTC
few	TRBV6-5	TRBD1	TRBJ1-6	CASSEGTGGSPLHF	TGTGCCAGCAGTGAAGGGACAGGGGGCTCACCCCTCCACTTT
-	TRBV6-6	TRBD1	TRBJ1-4	CASSYGTGLPEKLFF	TGTGCCAGCAGTTACGGGACAGGGCTACCGGAAAAACTGTTTTTT
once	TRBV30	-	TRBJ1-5	CAWSVGLNSNQPQHF	TGTGCCTGGAGTGTGGGGCTGAATAGCAATCAGCCCCAGCATTTT
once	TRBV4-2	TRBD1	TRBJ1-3	CASSQGTGVNSGNTIYF	TGTGCCAGCAGCCAAGGGACAGGGGTAAACTCTGGAAACACCATATATTTT
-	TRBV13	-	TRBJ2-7	CASSQYSSRGATYEQYF	TGTGCCAGCAGCCAGTACTCGTCTCGCGGGGCCACCTACGAGCAGTACTTC
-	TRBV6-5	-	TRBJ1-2	CASTELQGTGYTF	TGTGCCAGCACGGAACTACAGGGAACTGGCTACACCTTC
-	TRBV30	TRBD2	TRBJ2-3	CASSSGGALADTQYF	TGTGCCTCCTCTAGCGGGGGGGCCTTGGCGGATACGCAGTATTTT
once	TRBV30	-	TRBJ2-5	CAWSVLGTRETQYF	TGTGCCTGGAGTGTACTAGGTACCCGAGAGACCCAGTACTTC
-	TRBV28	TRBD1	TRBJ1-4	CASSSPDRGLTNEKLFF	TGTGCCAGCAGTTCCCCTGACAGGGGTTTGACTAATGAAAAACTGTTTTTT
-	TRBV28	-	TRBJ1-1	CASSLTGGRDLNTEAFF	TGTGCCAGCAGTTTGACAGGAGGCCGCGACCTAAACACTGAAGCTTTCTTT
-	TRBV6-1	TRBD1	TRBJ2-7	CASGDSGTVPYEQYF	TGTGCCAGCGGGGATAGTGGGACAGTACCCTACGAGCAGTACTTC
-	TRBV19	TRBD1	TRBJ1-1	CASTLRTGMNTEAFF	TGTGCCAGTACCCTTAGGACAGGAATGAACACTGAAGCTTTCTTT
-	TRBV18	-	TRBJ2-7	CASSQPESSYEQYF	TGTGCCAGCTCACAGCCTGAGAGCTCCTACGAGCAGTACTTC
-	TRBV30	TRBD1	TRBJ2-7	CAWGQGSEQYF	TGTGCCTGGGGACAGGGGAGCGAGCAGTACTTC
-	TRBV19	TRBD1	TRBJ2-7	CASSDRDRGLPYEQYF	TGTGCCAGTAGTGACCGGGACAGGGGGCTTCCCTACGAGCAGTACTTC
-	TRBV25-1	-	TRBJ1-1	CASSEWGVPAEAFF	TGTGCCAGCAGTGAATGGGGGGTGCCCGCTGAAGCTTTCTTT
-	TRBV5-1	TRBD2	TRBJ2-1	CASSVGLAKSSYNEQFF	TGCGCCAGCAGCGTGGGACTAGCGAAGAGCTCCTACAATGAGCAGTTCTTC
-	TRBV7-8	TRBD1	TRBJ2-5	CASSQGQGGETQYF	TGTGCCAGCAGCCAGGGACAGGGAGGGGAGACCCAGTACTTC
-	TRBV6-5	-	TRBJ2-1	CASSQTEYNEQFF	TGTGCCAGCAGTCAAACAGAATACAATGAGCAGTTCTTC
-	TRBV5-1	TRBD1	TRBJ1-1	CASSSDRTGPTEAFF	TGCGCCAGCAGCTCAGATAGGACAGGCCCGACTGAAGCTTTCTTT
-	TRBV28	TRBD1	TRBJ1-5	CASSLYWQGARNQPQHF	TGTGCCAGCAGTTTATACTGGCAGGGGGCTCGCAATCAGCCCCAGCATTTT
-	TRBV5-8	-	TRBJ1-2	CASSFSTGPLFGYTF	TGTGCCAGCAGCTTTTCGACAGGCCCTCTTTTCGGCTACACCTTC
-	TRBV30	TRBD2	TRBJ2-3	CAWSVGAGGPLDTQYF	TGTGCCTGGAGTGTAGGCGCGGGGGGGCCGCTAGATACGCAGTATTTT
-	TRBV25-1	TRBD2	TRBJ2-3	CASEPSSGSGTDTQYF	TGTGCCAGCGAACCCTCTAGCGGGAGCGGCACAGATACGCAGTATTTT
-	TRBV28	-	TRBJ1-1	CASSFPSLPEAFF	TGTGCCAGCAGTTTTCCGAGTTTGCCTGAAGCTTTCTTT
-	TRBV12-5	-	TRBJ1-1	CASGLVRGNTEAFF	TGTGCTAGTGGTTTGGTACGGGGGAACACTGAAGCTTTCTTT
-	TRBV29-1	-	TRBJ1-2	CSVERDMGNYGYTF	TGCAGCGTTGAAAGGGACATGGGCAACTATGGCTACACCTTC
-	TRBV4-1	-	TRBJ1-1	CASSPRSDSENTEAFF	TGCGCCAGCAGCCCCCGATCGGACAGTGAAAACACTGAAGCTTTCTTT
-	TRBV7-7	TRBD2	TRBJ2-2	CASSLATITSGRNTGELFF	TGTGCTAGCAGCTTAGCCACAATAACTAGCGGGAGGAACACCGGGGAGCTGTTTTTT
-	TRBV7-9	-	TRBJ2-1	CASSLSQDYNEQFF	TGTGCCAGCAGCTTATCGCAGGACTACAATGAGCAGTTCTTC